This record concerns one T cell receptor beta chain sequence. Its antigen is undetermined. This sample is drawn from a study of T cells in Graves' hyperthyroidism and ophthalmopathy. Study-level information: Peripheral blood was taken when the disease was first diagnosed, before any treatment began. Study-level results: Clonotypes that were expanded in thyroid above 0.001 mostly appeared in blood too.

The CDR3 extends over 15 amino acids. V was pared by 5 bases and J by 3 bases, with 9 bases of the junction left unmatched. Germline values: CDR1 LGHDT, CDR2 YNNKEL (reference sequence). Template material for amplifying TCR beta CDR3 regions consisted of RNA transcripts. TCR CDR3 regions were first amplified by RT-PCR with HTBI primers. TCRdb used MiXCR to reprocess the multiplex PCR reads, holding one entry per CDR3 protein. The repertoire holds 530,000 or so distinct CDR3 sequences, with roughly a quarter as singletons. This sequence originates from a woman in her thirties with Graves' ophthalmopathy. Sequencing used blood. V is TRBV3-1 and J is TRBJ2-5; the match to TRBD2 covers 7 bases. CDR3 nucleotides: TGTGCCAGCAGCAAAAACGGCCGGGGGGAAGAGACCCAGTACTTC. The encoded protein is CASSKNGRGEETQYF.